One and the same sample provided the 10 T cell receptor beta chains below, sequenced in a study of cytomegalovirus exposure and HLA in healthy donors. The study ran its PCR with 60 Vbeta and 13 Jbeta primers. The method was immunoSEQ multiplex PCR; TCRdb's version includes in-frame clones alone and lacks a portion of them. The sample lists about 69,000 clones, roughly 72% occurring once. The material sequenced was PBMCs. Source of these receptors: a woman in her thirties in good health and CMV-seropositive.

This clone appeared a single time. This chain joins TRBV2 and TRBJ1-1; tentatively, D is TRBD1 (5 bases). The CDR3 totals 14 residues. Per germline, CDR1 SNHLY and CDR2 FYNNEI. The V and J ends lost 8 bases and 1 base respectively, with 14 bases between them. The chain's CDR3 is CASSVMGGNTEAFF. In DNA form, the CDR3 reads TGTGCCAGCTCAGTGATGGGGGGGAACACTGAAGCTTTCTTT.

The chain has TRBV10-1 and TRBJ1-4; TRBD1 is a possible D gene (5 bases). Germline CDR1 is WNHNN and CDR2 is SYGVQD (reference sequence). Trimming took 10 bases from V and 0 from J, leaving 15 bases between them. The CDR3 length is 15 residues. CDR3 nucleotide sequence: TGCGCCAAGACCTCCGGGACTCCAACTAATGAAAAACTGTTTTTT. The encoded protein is CAKTSGTPTNEKLFF.

The gene calls are TRBV5-4 and TRBJ2-7; 8 bases map to TRBD1. The germline CDR1 and CDR2 sequences are SGHNT and YYREEE (reference sequence). After removal of 5 bases from V and 2 bases from J, the junction contained 6 bases not matched to a gene. CDR3 length equals 14 residues. The CDR3 protein is CASSFGQGPYEQYF. The CDR3, as DNA: TGTGCCAGCAGTTTTGGACAGGGCCCCTACGAGCAGTACTTC.

This clone was detected only a few times. The chain has TRBV2 and TRBJ2-3; TRBD2 matches 11 bases. Germline-derived CDR1 and CDR2 are SNHLY and FYNNEI. J was trimmed by 3 bases and V by 11 bases; bases with no gene match: 7. The CDR3 sequence is 14 residues long. The DNA of the CDR3 is TGTGCCTTAGCGGGAGGGGAGAGAACAGATACGCAGTATTTT. This translates into CALAGGERTDTQYF.

This sequence joins TRBV29-1 and TRBJ1-1; perhaps TRBD1 as D (6 bases). In germline, CDR1 is SQVTM, CDR2 ANQGSEA. The CDR3 is 12 residues long. V lost 5 bases and J 5 bases, leaving 12 bases between the germline ends. In nucleotides, the CDR3 is TGCAGCGTTCAGCCAAGGGGGACTGAAGCTTTCTTT. It specifies CSVQPRGTEAFF.

The gene calls are TRBV6-6 and TRBJ2-7; TRBD1 agrees at 7 bases. The germline V gene has CDR1 MNHNY and CDR2 SVGAGI (reference sequence). J was trimmed by 4 bases and V by 8 bases; bases with no gene match: 5. The length of the CDR3 is 12 residues. This CDR3 reads CASSGTDYEQYF. DNA for the CDR3: TGTGCCAGCTCCGGGACAGATTACGAGCAGTACTTC.

The chain is built from TRBV14 and TRBJ2-1, with D maybe TRBD2 (5 bases). CDR1 is SGHDN, CDR2 FVKESK, per germline. The germline V and J ends were trimmed by 0 bases and 2 bases, with 11 bases remaining between them. This CDR3 spans 16 amino acids. The CDR3 DNA reads as TGTGCCAGCAGCCAAGAGCAAGCGGCCGCCTACAATGAGCAGTTCTTC. Its protein product is CASSQEQAAAYNEQFF.

This clone was picked up a small number of times. The V gene is TRBV5-8, the J gene TRBJ2-6, with D possibly matching TRBD1 (6 bases). From germline, CDR1 is SGHTS and CDR2 YDEGEE. Trimming shortened V by 3 bases and J by 2 bases, and 6 bases separated the two germline ends. CDR3 length equals 14 residues. Here the CDR3 reads CASSSGAGANVLTF. CDR3 nucleotides: TGTGCCAGCAGCTCAGGGGCTGGGGCCAACGTCCTGACTTTC.

The genes are TRBV5-1 and TRBJ2-7; 9 bases match TRBD1. The CDR3 has 17 amino acids. The germline CDR1 and CDR2 sequences are SGHRS and YFSETQ. The V segment lost 4 bases and the J segment 8 bases; nucleotides outside the gene matches: 19. The CDR3 DNA reads TGCGCCAGCAGCCCCCGGGACAGGGTTATAAGGCCCCACCAGCAGTACTTC. It encodes CASSPRDRVIRPHQQYF.

This chain links TRBV15 with TRBJ1-5, with 8 bases matching TRBD1. This CDR3 spans 13 amino acids. CDR1 LNHNV and CDR2 YYDKDF come from the germline V gene (reference sequence). For the CDR3, the DNA is TGTGCAACTGGACAGGGTTGGGGTCAGCCCCAGCATTTT. Its protein product is CATGQGWGQPQHF.